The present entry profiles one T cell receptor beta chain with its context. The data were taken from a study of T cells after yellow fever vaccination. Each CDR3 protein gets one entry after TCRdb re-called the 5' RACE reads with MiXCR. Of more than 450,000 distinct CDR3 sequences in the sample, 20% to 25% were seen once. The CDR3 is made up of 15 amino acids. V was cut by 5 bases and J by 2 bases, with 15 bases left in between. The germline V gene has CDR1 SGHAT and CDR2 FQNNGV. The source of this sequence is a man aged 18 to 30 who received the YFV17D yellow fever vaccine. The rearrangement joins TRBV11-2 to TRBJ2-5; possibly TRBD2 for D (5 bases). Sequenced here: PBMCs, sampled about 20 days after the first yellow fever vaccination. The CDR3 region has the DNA TGTGCCAGCAGCCGACGAGGGCGTCTTCAAGAGACCCAGTACTTC. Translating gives CASSRRGRLQETQYF.